This T cell receptor beta chain emerged from a study of T cell changes during pregnancy in multiple sclerosis. This CDR3 region has 15 residues. Germline V gives CDR1 MNHEY, CDR2 SVGAGI. V dropped 6 bases and J dropped 0 bases, with 12 bases sitting between them. Here immunoSEQ multiplex PCR was the method, and the copy in TCRdb shows in-frame clones only, minus some. The repertoire has tens of thousands of clones, about nine tenths of them found once; the top ten carry about 2.9%. The V call is TRBV6-5, the J call TRBJ1-3, with unresolved D. The receptor's source is a female donor in good health, enrolled as a control in a pregnancy study. Source: peripheral blood, taken in the second trimester of pregnancy. The CDR3, as DNA: TGTGCCAGCAGAGCAGAACTAATCTCTGGAAACACCATATATTTT. It encodes CASRAELISGNTIYF.